The sample holds a few counts of the clone carrying this T cell receptor (beta chain). Its target is not known. Per-sample yields of isolated PBMCs were at least 6 million. The sample comes from a study of blood T cells in healthy people across ages. Germline CDR1 is SGHTA and CDR2 is FQGNSA. There are 15 residues in the CDR3. V dropped 4 bases and J dropped 4 bases, with 16 bases sitting between them. Then a second PCR, running roughly 7 to 11 cycles, was carried out with a sample-barcoded 5' primer and a J-beta primer mix. TCRdb ran MiXCR on the 5' RACE reads and lists one entry per CDR3 protein. The data show about 1 million distinct CDR3 sequences, with under 45% seen just once and over 15% held by the top ten. Study-wide results and limits: PBMCs were not sorted, which prevented a conclusive comparison of naive versus antigen-experienced cells. A strong correlation between TCR beta diversity and naive T cell percentage was seen.

Sample: blood. The genes are TRBV7-2 and TRBJ1-2; D is undetermined. This sequence was found in a woman aged 55-75 years in good health. DNA for the CDR3: TGTGCCAGCAGCTCCACCCACAAAGGGATCTATGGCTACACCTTC. Its protein is CASSSTHKGIYGYTF.